The present entry profiles one T cell receptor beta chain with its context. No antigen is known for it. Losses at the gene ends were 2 bases for V and 2 bases for J; bases not matched to a gene: 26. The CDR3 runs 22 residues. Germline V gene lookup returns CDR1 SGHRS and CDR2 YFSETQ. The sample originates from a study of cytomegalovirus exposure and HLA in healthy donors. PCR used 60 Vbeta primers and 13 Jbeta primers. Generated by immunoSEQ multiplex PCR, the TCRdb table keeps only in-frame clones and is missing some. The sample data list 55,000 to 75,000 clones. Study results and caveats: Researchers counted 164 TCR beta chains as cytomegalovirus-associated.

This sequence originates from a woman younger than 45 in good health and CMV-seronegative. Sequenced sample: PBMCs. The chain has TRBV5-1 and TRBJ2-5; 8 nucleotides agree with TRBD2. The DNA for the CDR3 is TGCGCCAGCAGCTTAGGACCGAGGGTTAATGGTGTAGCGGGGATGGGACAAGAGACCCAGTACTTC. It yields the protein CASSLGPRVNGVAGMGQETQYF.